The next 5 T cell receptor beta chains were all read from a single sample in a study of blood T cells in healthy people across ages. A J-beta primer mix and a sample-barcoded 5' primer were used in a second PCR of roughly 7 to 12 cycles. TCRdb reanalysed the 5' RACE reads using MiXCR and keeps one entry per CDR3 protein. The sample lists about 720,000 distinct CDR3 sequences, 22% seen once, with approximately 20% in the top ten. The specimen sequenced was blood. These receptors came from an older man in good health.

This chain links TRBV12-3 or TRBV12-4 with TRBJ2-5; 9 nucleotides line up with TRBD1. Judging by the DNA end, TRBJ2-1 fits better; the J call may be wrong. There are 16 residues in the CDR3. CDR3 loop: CASSPGLGQGSYEQFF. DNA of the CDR3: TGTGCCAGCAGTCCAGGGCTAGGACAGGGGTCGTATGAGCAGTTCTTC.

The genes are TRBV20-1 and TRBJ1-6, with 7 bases that match TRBD1. The CDR3 consists of 15 residues. Germline-derived CDR1 and CDR2 are DFQATT and SNEGSKA (reference sequence). The V gene end was trimmed by 6 bases and the J gene end by 6 bases; junction bases not matched to a gene: 11. The CDR3 region has the DNA TGCAGTGCGCAGAGACAGGGTGGCTTTAATTCACCCCTCCACTTT. This gives the protein CSAQRQGGFNSPLHF.

This clonotype showed up just a few times. The chain combines TRBV20-1 with TRBJ1-3; D is unclear. CDR3 length: 15 amino acids. Germline values: CDR1 DFQATT, CDR2 SNEGSKA (reference sequence). The V and J ends lost 4 bases and 0 bases respectively, with 13 bases between them. CDR3 amino acids: CSAKRDWTSGNTIYF. CDR3 nucleotides: TGCAGTGCTAAAAGGGATTGGACCTCTGGAAACACCATATATTTT.

This chain joins TRBV7-2 and TRBJ2-1; 12 nucleotides match TRBD1. Germline loops: CDR1 SGHTA, CDR2 FQGNSA. V lost 3 bases to trimming and J lost 4 bases; unmatched junction nucleotides: 7. This CDR3 is built from 17 residues. As DNA, the CDR3 is TGTGCCAGCAGCTTGCGGGGACAGGGGGCCGCTTACAATGAGCAGTTCTTC. Amino acid sequence: CASSLRGQGAAYNEQFF. Complete variable domain (other parts from reference TRBV7-2 and TRBJ2-1): GAGVSQSPSNKVTEKGKDVELRCDPISGHTALYWYRQSLGQGLEFLIYFQGNSAPDKSGLPSDRFSAERTGGSVSTLTIQRTQQEDSAVYLCASSLRGQGAAYNEQFFGPGTRLTVL.

The rearrangement uses TRBV12-3 or TRBV12-4 and TRBJ2-1, with 7 bases matching TRBD1. This CDR3 contains 14 residues. J gave up 8 bases and V 1 base, and 5 bases lay outside the gene matches. DNA of the CDR3: TGTGCCAGCAGTTTAGGCAGGGGGATGGATGAGCAGTTCTTC. Encoded protein: CASSLGRGMDEQFF.